The next 24 T cell receptor beta chains were all read from a single sample in a study of T-cell reconstitution after alpha-beta-depleted transplantation in children. As it was prepared, the TCRbeta library received unique molecular identifiers. MiXCR was run by TCRdb on the PCR reads, yielding one entry per CDR3 protein. The sample lists 260,000 or so distinct CDR3 sequences, around 13% seen once, with roughly 2.6% in the top ten. The material sequenced was PBMCs from the stem cell graft donor, taken from the stem cell graft. These receptors were taken from a human donor who donated a stem cell graft to a child with acute lymphoblastic leukemia.

This clonotype came up many times. The genes are TRBV9 and TRBJ2-7; 12 positions match TRBD2. This CDR3 has 15 residues. V lost 3 bases to trimming and J lost 3 bases; unmatched junction nucleotides: 4. The germline V gene encodes CDR1 SGDLS and CDR2 YYNGEE. The CDR3 region has the DNA TGTGCCAGCAGCGCCCGGACTAGCGGGAACTACGAGCAGTACTTC. It encodes CASSARTSGNYEQYF.

The sample holds many counts of this clonotype. The chain is built from TRBV28 and TRBJ2-7; possibly TRBD1 for D (5 bases). This CDR3 spans 16 amino acids. V shed 3 bases and J shed 3 bases, with 18 bases lying between them. CDR1 MDHEN and CDR2 SYDVKM come from the germline V gene. The CDR3 spells CASSFDLKGLGYEQYF. DNA of the CDR3: TGTGCCAGCAGTTTCGACCTTAAGGGGCTCGGCTACGAGCAGTACTTC.

On this clonotype: At one end, the junction sequence differs from germline, possibly due to a read error. The chain employs TRBV7-2 and TRBJ2-3; 10 bases are shared with TRBD2. CDR1 and CDR2 (germline): SGHTA, FQGNSA. CDR3 length equals 13 residues. CDR3: CASSLGPAGGPYF. CDR3 nucleotide sequence: TGTGCCAGCAGCTTAGGGCCAGCGGGGGGGCCGTACTTT.

Of note for this clonotype: This may be a read error, as it is one base from a much larger clone. The chain carries TRBV28 and TRBJ1-5; D perhaps matches TRBD1 (5 bases). The V end lost 2 bases, the J end lost 7 bases, and 15 bases lay between the germline ends. The germline gives CDR1 MDHEN, CDR2 SYDVKM. The CDR3 contains 15 residues. Here the CDR3 DNA reads TGTGCCAGCAGTTTACGCGTTTCGGGGGTACAGCCCCAGCATTTT. It translates to CASSLRVSGVQPQHF.

This clonotype appeared many times. This chain joins TRBV28 and TRBJ2-5; D remains ambiguous. CDR1 and CDR2 from the germline V gene are MDHEN and SYDVKM. Trimming shortened V by 8 bases and J by 3 bases, and 16 bases separated the two germline ends. The CDR3 runs to 14 residues. The CDR3 nucleotides read TGTGCCAGCGTTGGCAGGTCTGGGAAAGAGACCCAGTACTTC. Amino acid sequence: CASVGRSGKETQYF.

This clonotype was recorded a few times. The chain employs TRBV20-1 and TRBJ2-7; D might be TRBD1 or TRBD2, each matching 5 bases. Germline values: CDR1 DFQATT, CDR2 SNEGSKA (reference sequence). The CDR3 extends over 17 amino acids. With 4 bases removed from V and 2 bases from J, the gap between germline ends came to 24 bases. In DNA, the CDR3 is TGCAGTGCTATGGGGGTCTTAGCTAGAGGGAAGGCCTACGAGCAGTACTTC. This sequence encodes CSAMGVLARGKAYEQYF.

This clonotype has ten or more counts. The genes are TRBV20-1 and TRBJ2-7; D is ambiguous. This CDR3 is 8 amino acids long. The germline V gene has CDR1 DFQATT and CDR2 SNEGSKA (reference sequence). Trimming shortened V by 7 bases and J by 5 bases, and 3 bases separated the two germline ends. CDR3 protein: CSVDEQYF. CDR3 DNA sequence: TGCAGTGTGGACGAGCAGTACTTC.

Remarks on this clonotype: Possible read error: a much larger clone is one base away. The chain links TRBV5-1 to TRBJ2-5, with TRBD2 as a possible D gene (6 bases). Trimming removed 4 bases from V and 4 bases from J, with 11 bases in between. CDR1 and CDR2 (germline): SGHRS, YFSETQ. The CDR3 is 13 residues long. The CDR3 sequence is CASSMGLPETQYF. The CDR3 DNA reads TGCGCCAGCAGCATGGGACTTCCAGAGACCCAGTACTTC. Supplemented by reference TRBV5-1 and TRBJ2-5, the full variable domain reads KAGVTQTPRYLIKTRGQQVTLSCSPISGHRSVSWYQQTPGQGLQFLFEYFSETQRNKGNFPGRFSGRQFSNSRSEMNVSTLELGDSALYLCASSMGLPETQYFGPGTRLLVL.

This clonotype came up many times. This rearrangement joins TRBV19 to TRBJ2-1; 7 bases fit TRBD2. CDR1 is LNHDA and CDR2 is SQIVND in the germline V gene (reference sequence). The V segment lost 4 bases and the J segment 8 bases; nucleotides outside the gene matches: 5. There are 13 residues in the CDR3. CDR3 residues: CASSTGTIDEQFF. In DNA form, the CDR3 reads TGTGCCAGTAGTACCGGGACTATCGATGAGCAGTTCTTC. Full variable domain (outside the CDR3, taken from reference TRBV19 and TRBJ2-1): DGGITQSPKYLFRKEGQNVTLSCEQNLNHDAMYWYRQDPGQGLRLIYYSQIVNDFQKGDIAEGYSVSREKKESFPLTVTSAQKNPTAFYLCASSTGTIDEQFFGPGTRLTVL.

Ten or more counts support this clonotype. The genes are TRBV5-1 and TRBJ1-2, with D unresolved. CDR1 is SGHRS and CDR2 is YFSETQ in the germline V gene. The length of the CDR3 is 16 residues. Trimming took 0 bases from V and 0 from J, leaving 12 bases between them. CDR3 nucleotide sequence: TGCGCCAGCAGCTTGGTGGGGAGGCAGACTAACTATGGCTACACCTTC. Its protein is CASSLVGRQTNYGYTF.

As concerns this clonotype: Just one base apart from a much larger clone, this may be a read error. This chain uses TRBV6-2 or TRBV6-3 with TRBJ2-1; possibly TRBD1 or TRBD2 for D (5 bases each). This CDR3 comprises 14 residues. The germline gives CDR1 MNHEY, CDR2 SVGEGT. The CDR3 region has the DNA TGTGCCAGCGGGGGAGTCGCTTCCTACGATGAGCAGTTCTTC. This codes for CASGGVASYDEQFF.

The sample holds a few counts of this clonotype. The J gene is TRBJ1-5, the V gene TRBV14; no clear D gene. CDR1 is SGHDN and CDR2 is FVKESK in the germline V gene. This CDR3 has 13 amino acids. Deletions cut 0 bases from V and 5 bases from J, with 5 bases between. The CDR3 sequence: CASSQDYHQPQHF. The CDR3 DNA sequence: TGTGCCAGCAGCCAAGATTACCATCAGCCCCAGCATTTT.

This clonotype showed up many times. The rearrangement joins TRBV20-1 to TRBJ2-4; unclear D gene. V was clipped by 4 bases and J by 1 base, with 5 bases between them. Germline V gene lookup returns CDR1 DFQATT and CDR2 SNEGSKA (reference sequence). CDR3 length equals 12 residues. The CDR3 DNA reads TGCAGTGCTATGAGGGCCAAAAACATTCAGTACTTC. Translated, it gives CSAMRAKNIQYF.

To note about this clonotype: A single base separates this from a much larger clone, so it may be a read error. The chain is built from TRBV4-2 and TRBJ2-3, with D possibly matching TRBD1 (6 bases). Germline V gene data show CDR1 as LGHNA and CDR2 as YNFKEQ. This CDR3 contains 19 residues. The V end lost 5 bases, the J end lost 3 bases, and 27 bases lay between the germline ends. The CDR3 bases are TGTGCCAGCAGCGCAGGGGCCTTGGGGCAGGAGTCGGGAACAGATACGCAGTATTTT. This sequence encodes CASSAGALGQESGTDTQYF.

This clonotype was counted at least ten times. The rearrangement uses TRBV5-1 and TRBJ2-5; the match to TRBD1 covers 10 bases. The germline V gene encodes CDR1 SGHRS and CDR2 YFSETQ. This CDR3 has 16 residues. The V and J ends lost 4 bases and 5 bases, in that order; junction bases with no gene match: 11. The CDR3 spells CASSPPGQGLFETQYF. The DNA for the CDR3 is TGCGCCAGCAGCCCACCGGGACAGGGGCTTTTCGAGACCCAGTACTTC.

This clonotype was recorded at least ten times. The gene calls are TRBV12-3 or TRBV12-4 and TRBJ1-5; 10 bases line up with TRBD1. CDR3 length: 15 amino acids. V dropped 6 bases and J dropped 7; count of bases not matched to a gene: 9. The CDR3 nucleotides read TGTGCCAGCAGCCCCGGGACAGGGGTAGGACAGCCCCAGCATTTT. Its protein product is CASSPGTGVGQPQHF.

This clonotype was seen a handful of times. V and J are TRBV7-2 and TRBJ2-1, with 9 nucleotides matching TRBD1. This CDR3 is built from 15 residues. Trimming cost V 4 bases and J 4 bases; bases outside gene matches: 5. Looked up from germline, CDR1 is SGHTA and CDR2 is FQGNSA. In DNA, the CDR3 is TGTGCCAGCAGCTCCCAGGGACAGGGATACAATGAGCAGTTCTTC. Encoded protein: CASSSQGQGYNEQFF.

This clonotype was counted ten times or more. This CDR3 is CASSLSGGPGDTQYF. CDR3 bases: TGTGCCAGCAGTCTTAGCGGGGGGCCCGGAGATACGCAGTATTTT. This chain uses TRBV7-2 with TRBJ2-3; 10 positions agree with TRBD2. The germline gives CDR1 SGHTA, CDR2 FQGNSA. The CDR3 is 15 residues long. V lost 6 bases to trimming and J lost 5 bases; unmatched junction nucleotides: 8.

This clonotype was observed many times. V and J are TRBV2 and TRBJ2-2; D might be TRBD1 or TRBD2, each matching 5 bases. V was trimmed by 8 bases and J by 0 bases, leaving 10 bases between them. Germline V lookup: CDR1 SNHLY, CDR2 FYNNEI. The CDR3 consists of 14 residues. CDR3 in DNA: TGTGCCAGCGTTGGGGACGCGAACACCGGGGAGCTGTTTTTT. Its protein is CASVGDANTGELFF.

This clonotype was seen many times. This sequence joins TRBV12-3 or TRBV12-4 and TRBJ1-6; D not resolved. V was trimmed by 5 bases and J by 8 bases, leaving 13 bases between them. The CDR3 spans 14 residues. The CDR3 DNA reads as TGTGCCAGCAGTGGCCGGGTCTCTGATTCACCCCTCCACTTT. Translation: CASSGRVSDSPLHF.

This clonotype was seen ten or more times. The rearrangement links TRBV28 to TRBJ2-5, with D perhaps assigned TRBD1 or TRBD2 (6 bases each). Germline V lookup: CDR1 MDHEN, CDR2 SYDVKM. Between the trimmed V and J ends, which lost 11 bases and 7 bases, there was a span of 17 bases. The CDR3 has 12 residues. CDR3 DNA: TGTGCCTCCAGGACCGGAGGGGGGACCCAGTACTTC. Its protein product is CASRTGGGTQYF.

Ten or more counts support this clonotype. V is TRBV12-3 or TRBV12-4 and J is TRBJ2-1; TRBD2 matches at 13 bases. CDR3 length: 17 residues. V lost 2 bases, J lost 6 bases, and 7 bases stayed unmatched. CDR3 protein: CASSLKLAGGLGNEQFF. CDR3 coding DNA: TGTGCCAGCAGTTTAAAACTAGCGGGGGGGCTAGGCAATGAGCAGTTCTTC.

This clonotype was seen many times. The J gene is TRBJ1-1, the V gene TRBV2, with 7 bases fitting TRBD1. This CDR3 is 13 amino acids long. V trimming: 8 bases; J trimming: 1 base; junction bases outside the gene matches: 4. CDR1 and CDR2 from the germline V gene are SNHLY and FYNNEI. This CDR3 is CASDRDRNTEAFF. The CDR3 nucleotides read TGTGCCAGCGACCGGGACAGGAACACTGAAGCTTTCTTT.

This clonotype was recorded many times. This sequence joins TRBV12-3 or TRBV12-4 and TRBJ2-3, with D perhaps matching TRBD2 (5 bases). The V end was cut by 3 bases, the J end by 10 bases, with 11 bases between. The CDR3 length is 12 residues. The CDR3 loop is CASSFQKGAQYF. For the CDR3, the DNA is TGTGCCAGCAGTTTCCAGAAGGGAGCGCAGTATTTT.